This T cell receptor beta chain was recovered during a study of T cell changes during pregnancy in multiple sclerosis. The V and J ends lost 4 bases and 0 bases respectively, with 9 bases between them. This CDR3 contains 14 residues. Germline V gives CDR1 KGHSH, CDR2 LQKENI. The assay was immunoSEQ multiplex PCR, and TCRdb's table has in-frame clones only and misses some. In the table there are over 50,000 clones, over 80% of which are singletons. The sequences come from CD4+ T cells from peripheral blood mononuclear cells, collected after pregnancy. The clonotype originates from a female donor with multiple sclerosis, enrolled in a pregnancy study. The rearrangement joins TRBV18 to TRBJ1-2; D is uncertain. DNA of the CDR3: TGTGCCAGCTCACTAGCTAGCACTAACTATGGCTACACCTTC. Its protein is CASSLASTNYGYTF.